This T cell receptor (beta chain) is drawn from a study of T cells after yellow fever vaccination. Trimming shortened V by 5 bases and J by 5 bases, and 16 bases separated the two germline ends. The CDR3 has 14 residues. Germline assignment: CDR1 ENHRY and CDR2 SYGVKD. In making TCR cDNA, 5'RACE template switching added a universal primer site and UMIs to it. TCRdb re-derived calls from the 5' RACE reads in MiXCR, one entry per CDR3 protein. The top ten clones hold approximately 15% of a sample with about 360,000 distinct CDR3 sequences, 6.2% of them seen once. The sequence was obtained from a man aged 25 to 45 who received the YFV17D yellow fever vaccine. The chain recombines TRBV10-3 with TRBJ2-7; TRBD1 is a possible D gene (7 bases). This material consisted of PBMCs, taken 5 days after the yellow fever booster vaccination. DNA of the CDR3: TGTGCCATCAGTTGGGGGGACAGTAGGGACGAGCAGTACTTC. This sequence encodes CAISWGDSRDEQYF.